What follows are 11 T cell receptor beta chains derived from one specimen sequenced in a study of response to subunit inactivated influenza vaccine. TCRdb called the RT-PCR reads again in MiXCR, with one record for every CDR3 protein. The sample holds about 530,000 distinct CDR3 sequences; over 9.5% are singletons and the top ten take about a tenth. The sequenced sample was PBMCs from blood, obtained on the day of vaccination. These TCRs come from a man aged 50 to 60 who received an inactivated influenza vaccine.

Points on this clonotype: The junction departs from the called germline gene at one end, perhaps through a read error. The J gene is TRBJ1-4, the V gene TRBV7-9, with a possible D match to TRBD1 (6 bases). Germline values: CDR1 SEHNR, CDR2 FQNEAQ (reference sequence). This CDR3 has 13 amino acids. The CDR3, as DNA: TGTGCCAGCAGTCATCAGCAGCCGGGGACAAAACTTTTT. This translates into CASSHQQPGTKLF.

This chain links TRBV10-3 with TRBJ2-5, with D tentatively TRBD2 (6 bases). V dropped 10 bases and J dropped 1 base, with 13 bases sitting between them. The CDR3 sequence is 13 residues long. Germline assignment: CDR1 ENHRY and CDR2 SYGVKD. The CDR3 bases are TGTGCCACCGTGGGTAGCGGCCAAGAGACCCAGTACTTC. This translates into CATVGSGQETQYF.

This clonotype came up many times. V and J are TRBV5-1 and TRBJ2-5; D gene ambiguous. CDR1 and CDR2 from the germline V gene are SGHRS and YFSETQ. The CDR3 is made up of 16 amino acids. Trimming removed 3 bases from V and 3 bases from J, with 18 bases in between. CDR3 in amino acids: CASSSGSYPREETQYF. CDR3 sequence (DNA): TGCGCCAGCAGCTCAGGTAGCTACCCGCGCGAAGAGACCCAGTACTTC.

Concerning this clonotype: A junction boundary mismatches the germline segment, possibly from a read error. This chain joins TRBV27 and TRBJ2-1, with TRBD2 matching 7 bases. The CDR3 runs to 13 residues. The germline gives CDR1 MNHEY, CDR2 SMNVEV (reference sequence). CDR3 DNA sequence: TGTGCCAGCAGTATCTACCGGGAGGCACAGTTGATCTTC. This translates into CASSIYREAQLIF.

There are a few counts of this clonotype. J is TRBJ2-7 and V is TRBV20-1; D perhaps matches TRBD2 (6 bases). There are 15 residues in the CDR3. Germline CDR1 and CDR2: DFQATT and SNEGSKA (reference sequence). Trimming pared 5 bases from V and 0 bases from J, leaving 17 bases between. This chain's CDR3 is CSAPTRLGHSYEQYF. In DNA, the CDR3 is TGCAGTGCTCCCACTAGACTAGGCCACTCCTACGAGCAGTACTTC.

The chain's CDR3 is CASSLGDIKTGELFF. CDR3 coding DNA: TGTGCCAGCAGCTTAGGGGACATCAAGACCGGGGAGCTGTTTTTT. The chain employs TRBV7-6 and TRBJ2-2, with D possibly matching TRBD1 (6 bases). CDR1 SGHVS and CDR2 FNYEAQ come from the germline V gene. The V gene lost 1 base and the J gene lost 5 bases, with 11 bases spanning the gap. The length of the CDR3 is 15 residues.

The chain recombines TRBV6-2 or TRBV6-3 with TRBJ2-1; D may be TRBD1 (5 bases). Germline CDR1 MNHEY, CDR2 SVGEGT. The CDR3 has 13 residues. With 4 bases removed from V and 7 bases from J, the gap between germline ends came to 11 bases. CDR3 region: CASSSGPRNEQFF. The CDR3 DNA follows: TGTGCCAGCAGTTCAGGGCCAAGGAATGAGCAGTTCTTC.

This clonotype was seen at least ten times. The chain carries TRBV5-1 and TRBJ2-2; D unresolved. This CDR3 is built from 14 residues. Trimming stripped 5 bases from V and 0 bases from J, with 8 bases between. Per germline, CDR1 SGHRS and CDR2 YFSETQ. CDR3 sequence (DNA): TGCGCCAGCAGTTTTGGGACGAACACCGGGGAGCTGTTTTTT. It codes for CASSFGTNTGELFF.

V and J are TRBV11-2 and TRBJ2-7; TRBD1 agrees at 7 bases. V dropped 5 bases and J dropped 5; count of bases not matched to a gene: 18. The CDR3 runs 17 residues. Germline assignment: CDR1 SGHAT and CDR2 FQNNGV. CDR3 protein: CASSPPGTVPFKNEQYF. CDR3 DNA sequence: TGTGCCAGCAGCCCCCCCGGGACAGTCCCCTTCAAGAACGAGCAGTACTTC.

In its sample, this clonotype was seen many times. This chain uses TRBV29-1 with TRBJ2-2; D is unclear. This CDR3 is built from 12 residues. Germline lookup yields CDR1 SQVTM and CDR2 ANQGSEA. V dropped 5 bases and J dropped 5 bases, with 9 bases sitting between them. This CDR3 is CSVKPTTGELFF. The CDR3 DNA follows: TGCAGCGTTAAGCCGACAACCGGGGAGCTGTTTTTT.

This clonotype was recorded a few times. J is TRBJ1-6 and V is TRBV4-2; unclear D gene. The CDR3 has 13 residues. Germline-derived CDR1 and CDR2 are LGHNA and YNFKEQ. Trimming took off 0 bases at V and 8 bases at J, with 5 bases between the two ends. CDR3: CASSQDVDSPLHF. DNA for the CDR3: TGTGCCAGCAGCCAAGACGTTGATTCACCCCTCCACTTT.